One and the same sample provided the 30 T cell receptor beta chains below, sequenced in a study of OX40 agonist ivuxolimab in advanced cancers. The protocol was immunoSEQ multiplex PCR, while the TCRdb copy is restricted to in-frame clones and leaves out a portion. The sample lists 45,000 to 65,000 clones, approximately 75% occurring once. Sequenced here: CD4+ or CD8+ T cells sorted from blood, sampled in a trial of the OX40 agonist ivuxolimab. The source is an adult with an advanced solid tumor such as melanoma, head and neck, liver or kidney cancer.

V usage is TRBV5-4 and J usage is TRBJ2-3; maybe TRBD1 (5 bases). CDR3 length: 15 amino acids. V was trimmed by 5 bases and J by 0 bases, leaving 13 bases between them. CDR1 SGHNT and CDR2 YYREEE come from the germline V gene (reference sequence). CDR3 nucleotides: TGTGCCAGCAGAGGGGTGTTAAATAGCACAGATACGCAGTATTTT. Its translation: CASRGVLNSTDTQYF.

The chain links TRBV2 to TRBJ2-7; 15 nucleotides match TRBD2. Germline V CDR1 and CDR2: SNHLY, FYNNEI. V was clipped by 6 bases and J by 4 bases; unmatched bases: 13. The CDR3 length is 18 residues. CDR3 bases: TGTGCCAGCAGCCCTGGGACTAGCGGGGGGTACCTTATGTACGAGCAGTACTTC. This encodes CASSPGTSGGYLMYEQYF.

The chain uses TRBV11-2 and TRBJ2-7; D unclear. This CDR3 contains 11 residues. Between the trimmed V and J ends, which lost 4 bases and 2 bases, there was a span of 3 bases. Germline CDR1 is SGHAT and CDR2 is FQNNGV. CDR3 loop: CASSSTYEQYF. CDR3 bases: TGTGCCAGCAGCTCCACCTACGAGCAGTACTTC.

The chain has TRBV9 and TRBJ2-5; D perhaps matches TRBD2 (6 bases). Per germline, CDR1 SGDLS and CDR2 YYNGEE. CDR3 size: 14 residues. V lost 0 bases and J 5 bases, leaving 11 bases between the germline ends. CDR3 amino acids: CASSVDPGRETQYF. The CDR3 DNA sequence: TGTGCCAGCAGCGTAGATCCGGGGAGGGAGACCCAGTACTTC. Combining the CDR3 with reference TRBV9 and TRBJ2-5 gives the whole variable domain DSGVTQTPKHLITATGQRVTLRCSPRSGDLSVYWYQQSLDQGLQFLIQYYNGEERAKGNILERFSAQQFPDLHSELNLSSLELGDSALYFCASSVDPGRETQYFGPGTRLLVL.

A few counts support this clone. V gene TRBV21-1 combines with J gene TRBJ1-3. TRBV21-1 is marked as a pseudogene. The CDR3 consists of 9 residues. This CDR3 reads CATANTIYF. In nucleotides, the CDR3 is TGTGCCACCGCAAACACCATATATTTT.

The CDR3 is CASSGLQGVLTEAFF. DNA of the CDR3: TGTGCCAGCAGCGGATTACAGGGTGTTTTGACTGAAGCTTTCTTT. The chain recombines TRBV5-4 with TRBJ1-1, with D perhaps TRBD1 (6 bases). From germline, CDR1 is SGHNT and CDR2 YYREEE (reference sequence). The CDR3 runs to 15 residues. Trimming took off 4 bases at V and 5 bases at J, with 18 bases between the two ends.

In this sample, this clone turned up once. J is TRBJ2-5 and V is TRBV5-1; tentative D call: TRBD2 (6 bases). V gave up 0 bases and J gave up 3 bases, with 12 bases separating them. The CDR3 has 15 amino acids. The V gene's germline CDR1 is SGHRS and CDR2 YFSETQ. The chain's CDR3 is CASSLARGMEETQYF. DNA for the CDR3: TGCGCCAGCAGCTTGGCCCGCGGGATGGAAGAGACCCAGTACTTC. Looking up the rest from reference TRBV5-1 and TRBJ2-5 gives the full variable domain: KAGVTQTPRYLIKTRGQQVTLSCSPISGHRSVSWYQQTPGQGLQFLFEYFSETQRNKGNFPGRFSGRQFSNSRSEMNVSTLELGDSALYLCASSLARGMEETQYFGPGTRLLVL.

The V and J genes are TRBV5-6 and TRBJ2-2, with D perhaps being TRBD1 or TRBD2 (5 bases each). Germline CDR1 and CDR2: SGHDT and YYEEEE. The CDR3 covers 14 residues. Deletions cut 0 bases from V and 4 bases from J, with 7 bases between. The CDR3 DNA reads TGTGCCAGCAGCTTGGGGGACCCCACCGGGGAGCTGTTTTTT. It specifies CASSLGDPTGELFF.

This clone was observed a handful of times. DNA for the CDR3: TGTGCCAGCAGTCCGGGACAGGAGGCCGAAAAACTGTTTTTT. Amino acids: CASSPGQEAEKLFF. V is TRBV6-5 and J is TRBJ1-4; 8 nucleotides align to TRBD1. Trimming removed 5 bases from V and 8 bases from J; junction bases left unmatched: 7. The length of the CDR3 is 14 residues. Germline CDR1 is MNHEY and CDR2 is SVGAGI.

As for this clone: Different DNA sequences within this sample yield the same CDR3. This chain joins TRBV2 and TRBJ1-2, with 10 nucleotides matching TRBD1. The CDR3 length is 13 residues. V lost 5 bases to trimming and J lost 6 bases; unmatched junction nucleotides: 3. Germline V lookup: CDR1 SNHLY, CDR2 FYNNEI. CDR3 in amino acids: CASSRDRGHGYTF. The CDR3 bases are TGTGCCAGCAGTCGGGACAGGGGTCATGGCTACACCTTC.

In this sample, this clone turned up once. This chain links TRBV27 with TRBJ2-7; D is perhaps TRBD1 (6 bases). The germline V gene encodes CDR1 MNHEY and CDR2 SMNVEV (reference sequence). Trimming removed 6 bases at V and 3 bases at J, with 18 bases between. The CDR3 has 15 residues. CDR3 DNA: TGTGCCAGCAGGCTCCGGGACAAGGAGGACTACGAGCAGTACTTC. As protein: CASRLRDKEDYEQYF.

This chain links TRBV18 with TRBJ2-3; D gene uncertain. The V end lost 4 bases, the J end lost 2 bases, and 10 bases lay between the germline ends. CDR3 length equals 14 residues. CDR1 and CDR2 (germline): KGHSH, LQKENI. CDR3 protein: CASSRASPTDTQYF. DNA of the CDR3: TGTGCCAGCTCACGAGCTTCCCCCACAGATACGCAGTATTTT.

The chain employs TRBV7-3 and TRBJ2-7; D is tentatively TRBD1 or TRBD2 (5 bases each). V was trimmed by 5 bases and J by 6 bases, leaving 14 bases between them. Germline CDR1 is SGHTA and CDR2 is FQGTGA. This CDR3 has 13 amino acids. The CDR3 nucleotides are TGTGCCAGCAGCCAGGTGGGGGATGGCGAGCAGTACTTC. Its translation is CASSQVGDGEQYF.

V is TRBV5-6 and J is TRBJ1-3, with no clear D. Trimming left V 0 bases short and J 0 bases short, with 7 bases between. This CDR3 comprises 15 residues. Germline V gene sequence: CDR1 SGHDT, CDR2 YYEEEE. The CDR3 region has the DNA TGTGCCAGCAGCTTGGATGATAACTCTGGAAACACCATATATTTT. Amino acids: CASSLDDNSGNTIYF.

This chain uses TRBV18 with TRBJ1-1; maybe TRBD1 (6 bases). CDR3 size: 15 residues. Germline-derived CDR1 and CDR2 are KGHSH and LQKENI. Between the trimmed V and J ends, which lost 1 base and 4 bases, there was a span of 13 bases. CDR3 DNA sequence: TGTGCCAGCTCACCACTCCAGGGGATGGGCACTGAAGCTTTCTTT. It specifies CASSPLQGMGTEAFF.

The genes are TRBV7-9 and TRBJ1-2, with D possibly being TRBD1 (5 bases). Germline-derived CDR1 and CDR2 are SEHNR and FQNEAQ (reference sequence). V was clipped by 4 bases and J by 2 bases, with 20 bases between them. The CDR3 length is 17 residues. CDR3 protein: CASSYSGGGRINYGYTF. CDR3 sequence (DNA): TGTGCCAGCAGCTATTCAGGTGGGGGTAGAATCAACTATGGCTACACCTTC.

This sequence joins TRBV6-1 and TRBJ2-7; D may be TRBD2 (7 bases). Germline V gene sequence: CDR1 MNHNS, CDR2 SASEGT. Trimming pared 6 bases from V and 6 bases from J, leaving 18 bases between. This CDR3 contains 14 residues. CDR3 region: CASREGGGGVEQYF. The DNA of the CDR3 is TGTGCCAGCAGGGAGGGAGGGGGGGGAGTCGAGCAGTACTTC.

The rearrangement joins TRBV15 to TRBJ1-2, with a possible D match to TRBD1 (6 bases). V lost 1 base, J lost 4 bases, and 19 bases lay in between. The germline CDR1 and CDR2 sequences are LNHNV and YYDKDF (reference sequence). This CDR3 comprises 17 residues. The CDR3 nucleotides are TGTGCCACCAGCAGAGCCCTGGGGGGGGCGCGTCCCTATGGCTACACCTTC. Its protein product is CATSRALGGARPYGYTF.

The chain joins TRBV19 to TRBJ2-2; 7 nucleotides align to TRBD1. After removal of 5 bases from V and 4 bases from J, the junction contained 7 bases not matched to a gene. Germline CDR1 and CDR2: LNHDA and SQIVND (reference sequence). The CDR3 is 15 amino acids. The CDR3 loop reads CASSFRDSITGELFF. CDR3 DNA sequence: TGTGCCAGTAGTTTCCGGGACAGTATCACCGGGGAGCTGTTTTTT.

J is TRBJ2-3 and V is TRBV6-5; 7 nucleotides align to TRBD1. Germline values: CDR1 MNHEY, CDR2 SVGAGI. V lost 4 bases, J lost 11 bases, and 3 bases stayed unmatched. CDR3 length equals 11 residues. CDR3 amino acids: CASSFGTEQYF. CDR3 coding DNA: TGTGCCAGCAGTTTCGGGACAGAGCAGTATTTT.

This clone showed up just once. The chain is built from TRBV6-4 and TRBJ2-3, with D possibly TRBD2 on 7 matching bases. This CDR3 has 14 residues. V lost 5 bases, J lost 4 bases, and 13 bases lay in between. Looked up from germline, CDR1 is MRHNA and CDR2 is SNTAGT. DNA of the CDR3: TGTGCCAGCAGTTTGGACGGGGGGCCAGATACGCAGTATTTT. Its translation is CASSLDGGPDTQYF.

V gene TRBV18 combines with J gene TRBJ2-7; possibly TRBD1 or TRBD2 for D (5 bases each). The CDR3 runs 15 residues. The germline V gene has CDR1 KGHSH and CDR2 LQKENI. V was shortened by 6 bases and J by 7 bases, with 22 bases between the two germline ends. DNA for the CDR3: TGTGCCAGCTCCCCGGGACGGACGGACTTGGGGGAGCAGTACTTC. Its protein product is CASSPGRTDLGEQYF.

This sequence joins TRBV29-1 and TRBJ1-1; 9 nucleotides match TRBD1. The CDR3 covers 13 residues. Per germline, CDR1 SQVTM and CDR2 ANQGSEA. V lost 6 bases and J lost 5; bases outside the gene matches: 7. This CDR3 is CSVRRDRVTEAFF. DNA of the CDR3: TGCAGCGTGCGCCGGGACAGGGTGACTGAAGCTTTCTTT.

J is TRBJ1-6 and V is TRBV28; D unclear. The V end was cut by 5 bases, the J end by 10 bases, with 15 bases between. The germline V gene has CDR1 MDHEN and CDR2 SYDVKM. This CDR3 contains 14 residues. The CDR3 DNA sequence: TGTGCCAGCAGTCCACGGTCCACCCGATCACCCCTCCACTTT. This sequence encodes CASSPRSTRSPLHF. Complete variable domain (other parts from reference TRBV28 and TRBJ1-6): DVKVTQSSRYLVKRTGEKVFLECVQDMDHENMFWYRQDPGLGLRLIYFSYDVKMKEKGDIPEGYSVSREKKERFSLILESASTNQTSMYLCASSPRSTRSPLHFGNGTRLTVT.

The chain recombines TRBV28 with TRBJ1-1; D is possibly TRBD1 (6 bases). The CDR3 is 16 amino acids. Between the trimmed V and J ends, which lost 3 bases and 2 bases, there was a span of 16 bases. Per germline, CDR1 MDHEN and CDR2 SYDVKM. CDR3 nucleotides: TGTGCCAGCAGTTTTGTACAGGGTCTTATAAACACTGAAGCTTTCTTT. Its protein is CASSFVQGLINTEAFF. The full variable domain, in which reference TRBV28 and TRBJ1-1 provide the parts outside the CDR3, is DVKVTQSSRYLVKRTGEKVFLECVQDMDHENMFWYRQDPGLGLRLIYFSYDVKMKEKGDIPEGYSVSREKKERFSLILESASTNQTSMYLCASSFVQGLINTEAFFGQGTRLTVV.

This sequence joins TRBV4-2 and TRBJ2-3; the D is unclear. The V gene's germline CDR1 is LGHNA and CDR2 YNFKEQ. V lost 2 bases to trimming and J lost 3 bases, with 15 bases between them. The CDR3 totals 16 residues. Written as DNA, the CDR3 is TGTGCCAGCAGCCAACTGACGGACGGGTATACAGATACGCAGTATTTT. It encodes CASSQLTDGYTDTQYF.

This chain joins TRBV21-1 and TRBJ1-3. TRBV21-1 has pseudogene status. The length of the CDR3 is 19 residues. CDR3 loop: CASNLPLDPPRSSGNTIYF. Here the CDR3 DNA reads TGTGCCAGCAATCTTCCGTTAGATCCTCCTAGGAGCTCTGGAAACACCATATATTTT.

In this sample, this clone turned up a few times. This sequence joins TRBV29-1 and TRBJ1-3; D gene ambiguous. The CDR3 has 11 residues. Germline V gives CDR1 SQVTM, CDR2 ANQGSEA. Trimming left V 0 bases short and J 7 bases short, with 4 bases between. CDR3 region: CSVEDPNTIYF. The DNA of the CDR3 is TGCAGCGTTGAAGATCCTAACACCATATATTTT.

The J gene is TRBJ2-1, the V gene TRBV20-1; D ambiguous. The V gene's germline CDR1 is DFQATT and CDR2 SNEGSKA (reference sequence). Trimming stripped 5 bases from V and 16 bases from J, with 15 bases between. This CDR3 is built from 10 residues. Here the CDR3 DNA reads TGCAGTGCTCGCCTTGGTGCTGGTTTCTTC. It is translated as CSARLGAGFF.

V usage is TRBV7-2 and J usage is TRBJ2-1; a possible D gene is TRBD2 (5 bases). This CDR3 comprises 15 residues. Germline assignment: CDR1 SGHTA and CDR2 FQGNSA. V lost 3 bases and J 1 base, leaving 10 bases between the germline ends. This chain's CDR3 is CASSFGRASYNEQFF. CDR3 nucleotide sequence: TGTGCCAGCAGCTTTGGGCGGGCGTCCTACAATGAGCAGTTCTTC.